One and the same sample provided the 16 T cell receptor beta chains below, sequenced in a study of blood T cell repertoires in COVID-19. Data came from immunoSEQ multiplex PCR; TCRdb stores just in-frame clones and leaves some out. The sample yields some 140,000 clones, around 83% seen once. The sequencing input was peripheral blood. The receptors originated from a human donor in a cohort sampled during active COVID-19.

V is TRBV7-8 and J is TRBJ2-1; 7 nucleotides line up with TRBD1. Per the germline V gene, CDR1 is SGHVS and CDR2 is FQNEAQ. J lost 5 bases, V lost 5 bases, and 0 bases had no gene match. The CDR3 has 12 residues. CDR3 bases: TGTGCCAGCAGCCAGGGGGACAATGAGCAGTTCTTC. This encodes CASSQGDNEQFF.

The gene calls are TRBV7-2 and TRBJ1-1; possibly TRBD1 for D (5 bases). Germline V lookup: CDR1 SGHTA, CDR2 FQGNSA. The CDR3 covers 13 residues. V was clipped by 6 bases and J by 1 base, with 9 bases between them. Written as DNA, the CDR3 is TGTGCCAGCAGAGTGGGGGGGAACACTGAAGCTTTCTTT. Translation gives CASRVGGNTEAFF. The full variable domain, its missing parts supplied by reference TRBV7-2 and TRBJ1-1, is GAGVSQSPSNKVTEKGKDVELRCDPISGHTALYWYRQSLGQGLEFLIYFQGNSAPDKSGLPSDRFSAERTGGSVSTLTIQRTQQEDSAVYLCASRVGGNTEAFFGQGTRLTVV.

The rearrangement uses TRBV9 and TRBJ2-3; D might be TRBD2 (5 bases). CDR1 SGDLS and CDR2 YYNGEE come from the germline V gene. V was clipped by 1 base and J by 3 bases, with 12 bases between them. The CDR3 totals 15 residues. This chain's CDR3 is CASSVYGRGTDTQYF. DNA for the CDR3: TGTGCCAGCAGCGTATACGGACGGGGTACAGATACGCAGTATTTT.

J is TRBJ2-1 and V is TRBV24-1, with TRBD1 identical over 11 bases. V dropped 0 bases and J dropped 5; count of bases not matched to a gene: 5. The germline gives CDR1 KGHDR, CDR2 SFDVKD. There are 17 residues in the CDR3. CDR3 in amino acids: CATSDLGGDRGNNEQFF. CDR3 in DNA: TGTGCCACCAGTGATTTGGGCGGGGACAGGGGGAACAATGAGCAGTTCTTC.

DNA for the CDR3: TGTGCCATAAAAAAGGACATGAACACTGAAGCTTTCTTT. It specifies CAIKKDMNTEAFF. J is TRBJ1-1 and V is TRBV2, with D maybe TRBD1 (5 bases). The CDR3 runs 13 residues. Germline loops: CDR1 SNHLY, CDR2 FYNNEI. Trimming shortened V by 10 bases and J by 0 bases, and 12 bases separated the two germline ends.

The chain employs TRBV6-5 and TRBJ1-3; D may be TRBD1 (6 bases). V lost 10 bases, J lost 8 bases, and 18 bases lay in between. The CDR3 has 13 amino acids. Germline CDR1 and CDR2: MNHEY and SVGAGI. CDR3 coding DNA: TGTGCCACCCCCCCGGCCAGGGGTGACACCATATATTTT. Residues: CATPPARGDTIYF.

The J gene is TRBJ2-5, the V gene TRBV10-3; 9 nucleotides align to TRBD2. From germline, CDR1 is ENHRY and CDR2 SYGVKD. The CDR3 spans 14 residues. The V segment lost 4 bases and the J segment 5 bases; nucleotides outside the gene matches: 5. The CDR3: CAISGGSGSETQYF. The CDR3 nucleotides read TGTGCCATCAGTGGGGGTAGCGGGAGCGAGACCCAGTACTTC.

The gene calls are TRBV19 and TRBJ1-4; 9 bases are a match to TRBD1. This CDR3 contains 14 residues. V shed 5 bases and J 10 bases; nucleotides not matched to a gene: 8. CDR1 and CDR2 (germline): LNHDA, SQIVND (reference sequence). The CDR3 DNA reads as TGTGCCAGTAGTTCCGGGACAGGGAGTGGAAAACTGTTTTTT. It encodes CASSSGTGSGKLFF.

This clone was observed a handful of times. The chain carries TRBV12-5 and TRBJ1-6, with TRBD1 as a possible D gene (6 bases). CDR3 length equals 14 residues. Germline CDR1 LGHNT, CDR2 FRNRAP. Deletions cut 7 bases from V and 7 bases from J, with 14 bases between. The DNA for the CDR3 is TGTGCTAGTGCCTCGGACAGTGGGAATTCACCCCTCCACTTT. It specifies CASASDSGNSPLHF.

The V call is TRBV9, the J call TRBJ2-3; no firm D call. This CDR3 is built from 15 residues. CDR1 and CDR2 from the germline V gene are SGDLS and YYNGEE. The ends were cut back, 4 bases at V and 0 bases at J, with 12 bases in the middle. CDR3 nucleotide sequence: TGTGCCAGCAGCCCCCTGGCGGATAGCACAGATACGCAGTATTTT. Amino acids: CASSPLADSTDTQYF. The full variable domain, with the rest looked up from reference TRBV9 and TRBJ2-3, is DSGVTQTPKHLITATGQRVTLRCSPRSGDLSVYWYQQSLDQGLQFLIQYYNGEERAKGNILERFSAQQFPDLHSELNLSSLELGDSALYFCASSPLADSTDTQYFGPGTRLTVL.

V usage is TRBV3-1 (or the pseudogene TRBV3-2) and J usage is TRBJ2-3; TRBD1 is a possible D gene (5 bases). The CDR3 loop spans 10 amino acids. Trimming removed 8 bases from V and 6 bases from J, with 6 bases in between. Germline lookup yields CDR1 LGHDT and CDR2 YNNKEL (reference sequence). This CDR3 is CASSGDTQYF. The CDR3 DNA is TGTGCCAGCTCAGGGGATACGCAGTATTTT.

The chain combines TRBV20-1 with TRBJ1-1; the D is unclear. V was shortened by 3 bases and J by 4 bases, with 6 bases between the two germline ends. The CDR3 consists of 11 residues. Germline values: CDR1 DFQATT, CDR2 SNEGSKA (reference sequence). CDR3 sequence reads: CSAREVTEAFF. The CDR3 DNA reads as TGCAGTGCTAGGGAGGTCACTGAAGCTTTCTTT.

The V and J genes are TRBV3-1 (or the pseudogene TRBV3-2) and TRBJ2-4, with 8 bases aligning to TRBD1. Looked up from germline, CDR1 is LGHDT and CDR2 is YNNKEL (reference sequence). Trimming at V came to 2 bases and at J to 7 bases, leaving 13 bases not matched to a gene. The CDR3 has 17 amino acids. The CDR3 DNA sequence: TGTGCCAGCAGCCAATTTAAAGGAAGAACAGGGGGTAACATTCAGTACTTC. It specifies CASSQFKGRTGGNIQYF.

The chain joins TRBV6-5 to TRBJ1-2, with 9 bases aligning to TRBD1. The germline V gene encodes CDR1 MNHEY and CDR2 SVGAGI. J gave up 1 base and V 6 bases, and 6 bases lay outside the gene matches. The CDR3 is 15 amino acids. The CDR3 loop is CASRQQGALNYGYTF. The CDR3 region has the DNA TGTGCCAGCAGACAACAGGGGGCTCTTAACTATGGCTACACCTTC.

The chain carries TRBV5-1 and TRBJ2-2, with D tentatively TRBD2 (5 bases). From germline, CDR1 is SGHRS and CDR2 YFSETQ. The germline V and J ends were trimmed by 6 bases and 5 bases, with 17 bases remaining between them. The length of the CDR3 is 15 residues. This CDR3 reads CASTMGSVQTGELFF. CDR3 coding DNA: TGCGCCAGCACCATGGGTAGCGTACAAACCGGGGAGCTGTTTTTT.

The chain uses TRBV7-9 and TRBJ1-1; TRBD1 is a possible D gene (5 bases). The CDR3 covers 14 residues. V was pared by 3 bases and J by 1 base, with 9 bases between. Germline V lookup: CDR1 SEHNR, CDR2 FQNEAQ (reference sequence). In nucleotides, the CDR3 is TGTGCCAGCAGCTTGGGGCATTCGAACACTGAAGCTTTCTTT. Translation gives CASSLGHSNTEAFF.